This T cell receptor beta chain was recorded in a study of T cells after yellow fever vaccination. MiXCR, applied by TCRdb to the 5' RACE reads, yields one record per CDR3 protein. The sample records about 370,000 distinct CDR3 sequences, 11% being singletons. Germline CDR1 SEHNR, CDR2 FQNEAQ (reference sequence). V lost 3 bases, J lost 2 bases, and 10 bases lay in between. This CDR3 has 15 amino acids. The TCR originated in a man aged 18 to 29 who received the YFV17D yellow fever vaccine. This sequence joins TRBV7-9 and TRBJ2-2; unclear D gene. This sample comprised PBMCs, obtained on the day of the first yellow fever vaccination. CDR3: CASSFTNSNTGELFF. The CDR3 nucleotides are TGTGCCAGCAGCTTTACAAATTCTAACACCGGGGAGCTGTTTTTT. Full variable domain (outside the CDR3, taken from reference TRBV7-9 and TRBJ2-2): DTGVSQNPRHKITKRGQNVTFRCDPISEHNRLYWYRQTLGQGPEFLTYFQNEAQLEKSRLLSDRFSAERPKGSFSTLEIQRTEQGDSAMYLCASSFTNSNTGELFFGEGSRLTVL.